This T cell receptor (beta chain) was documented in a study of CD8+CD57+ T cells in acquired aplastic anemia. Study summary: On average, sorted CD4+ and CD8+ cells gave around 3 ug of DNA.

Study-wide points: With respect to CD8+ Simpson's diversity, patients and controls did not differ significantly. Patients and controls were found to share approximately 31 CD8+ CDR3 sequences.

Genomic DNA served as template for TCR beta VDJ and CDR3 profiling. TCRdb called the reads again in MiXCR, with one record for every CDR3 protein. This table holds 350,000 to 450,000 distinct CDR3 sequences, roughly 68% found once. V was shortened by 5 bases and J by 11 bases, with 12 bases between the two germline ends. The CDR3 contains 11 residues. Germline CDR1 and CDR2: SGHTA and FQGTGA. Turning to this clonotype: Its antigen is currently unknown. Here the CDR3 omits its conserved ending phenylalanine or tryptophan, so a read error is the likely source.

This chain links TRBV7-3 with TRBJ2-5; D gene uncertain. The sequenced sample consisted of sorted CD4+, CD8+, or CD8+CD57+ T cells (not recorded which) from PBMCs. The clonotype originates from a human donor in good health, serving as a control. This CDR3 is CASSLGPAQYV. CDR3 bases: TGTGCCAGCAGCCTTGGTCCAGCGCAGTACGTC.